Following are 15 T cell receptor beta chains from one sample sequenced in a study of blood T cells in healthy people across ages. A second PCR of 7 to 11 cycles used a sample-barcoded 5' primer and a J-beta primer mix. TCRdb ran MiXCR on the 5' RACE reads and lists one entry per CDR3 protein. The sample has fewer than 2,000,000 distinct CDR3 sequences, about two fifths seen once. The sequenced sample consisted of blood. The receptors shown here come from a human donor in good health.

This clonotype occurred once. The gene calls are TRBV11-2 and TRBJ2-1; TRBD2 aligns across 11 bases. The J call may be in error: the DNA end matches TRBJ2-7 better. Per germline, CDR1 SGHAT and CDR2 FQNNGV. CDR3 length: 16 amino acids. CDR3 in DNA: TGTGCCAGCAGCTTAGATCTAGCGGGGGGAGCCAACGAGCAGTACTTC. Amino acid sequence: CASSLDLAGGANEQYF.

The J gene is TRBJ2-7, the V gene TRBV27; no reliable D call. Germline V CDR1 and CDR2: MNHEY, SMNVEV (reference sequence). This CDR3 region has 12 residues. Trimming cost V 6 bases and J 5 bases, with 11 bases left between them. The CDR3 region has the DNA TGTGCCAGCAGAGGCATGGTTCACGAGCAGTACTTC. Its translation: CASRGMVHEQYF.

The V call is TRBV5-6, the J call TRBJ1-5; D unclear. Germline CDR1 SGHDT, CDR2 YYEEEE. The CDR3 spans 14 residues. Trimming pared 0 bases from V and 4 bases from J, leaving 8 bases between. The CDR3 loop reads CASSLGLPNQPQHF. For the CDR3, the DNA is TGTGCCAGCAGCTTGGGACTCCCAAATCAGCCCCAGCATTTT.

This clonotype was seen a few times. The gene calls are TRBV7-8 and TRBJ1-1; D may be TRBD1 (5 bases). This CDR3 spans 13 amino acids. The V and J ends lost 8 bases and 1 base respectively, with 11 bases between them. Germline values: CDR1 SGHVS, CDR2 FQNEAQ. The CDR3 sequence is CASADRRNTEAFF. The CDR3 DNA sequence: TGTGCCAGCGCCGACAGACGGAACACTGAAGCTTTCTTT. Filled out from reference TRBV7-8 and TRBJ1-1, the complete variable domain reads GAGVSQSPRYKVAKRGQDVALRCDPISGHVSLFWYQQALGQGPEFLTYFQNEAQLDKSGLPSDRFFAERPEGSVSTLKIQRTQQEDSAVYLCASADRRNTEAFFGQGTRLTVV.

CDR3: CASSFGTGYYSNQPQHF. CDR3 nucleotide sequence: TGTGCCAGCAGTTTCGGGACAGGGTACTATAGCAATCAGCCCCAGCATTTT. The chain carries TRBV12-3 or TRBV12-4 and TRBJ1-5, with 9 positions matching TRBD1. Germline trimming cut 3 bases from V and 0 bases from J; bases unmatched to any gene: 6. The CDR3 loop spans 17 amino acids.

The V call is TRBV25-1, the J call TRBJ1-1, with D unclear. Trimming removed 4 bases at V and 4 bases at J, with 13 bases between. CDR1 and CDR2 from the germline V gene are MGHDK and SYGVNS. The CDR3 is made up of 14 amino acids. The CDR3 bases are TGTGCCAGCAGTGGAGCAGTGGATGGCACTGAAGCTTTCTTT. It codes for CASSGAVDGTEAFF.

Concerning this clonotype itself: Since a much larger clone is just one base distant, this may be a read error. This chain uses TRBV3-1 with TRBJ1-1; tentative D call: TRBD1 (6 bases). V was cut by 5 bases and J by 3 bases, with 19 bases left in between. The CDR3 extends over 16 amino acids. Germline-derived CDR1 and CDR2 are LGHDT and YNNKEL (reference sequence). CDR3 loop: CASSARRGQLYTEAFF. CDR3 nucleotide sequence: TGTGCCAGCAGCGCTCGACGGGGACAATTATACACTGAAGCTTTCTTT.

The CDR3 reads CASSSYGGPTRPEQYF. The CDR3 bases are TGTGCCAGCAGCTCGTACGGGGGGCCGACAAGGCCTGAGCAGTACTTC. The genes are TRBV11-2 and TRBJ2-5; tentatively, D is TRBD2 (7 bases). Germline V CDR1 and CDR2: SGHAT, FQNNGV. V shed 4 bases and J shed 11 bases, with 26 bases lying between them. This CDR3 spans 16 amino acids.

This chain connects TRBV5-1 to TRBJ2-2, with D perhaps TRBD2 (6 bases). Trimming removed 6 bases at V and 6 bases at J, with 18 bases between. Germline CDR1 is SGHRS and CDR2 is YFSETQ. The CDR3 runs 15 residues. In DNA, the CDR3 is TGCGCCAGCACCCCGACTAGTTATTTGGCCGGGGAGCTGTTTTTT. This encodes CASTPTSYLAGELFF.

For this clonotype: The junction differs from germline at one of its ends, possibly a read error. This chain links TRBV6-2 or TRBV6-3 with TRBJ2-3; D gene uncertain. The CDR3 is made up of 12 amino acids. Per germline, CDR1 MNHEY and CDR2 SVGEGT. The CDR3 DNA follows: TGTGCCGGCAGTCCCCAGACAGATACGCAGTATTTT. It specifies CAGSPQTDTQYF.

This clonotype was recorded a few times. The chain recombines TRBV3-1 with TRBJ1-2, with D uncertain. The CDR3 is 12 residues long. V was cut by 2 bases and J by 8 bases, with 9 bases left in between. CDR1 LGHDT and CDR2 YNNKEL come from the germline V gene (reference sequence). CDR3 DNA: TGTGCCAGCAGCCAACCCATGGTCGGCTACACCTTC. Its translation is CASSQPMVGYTF.

This clonotype was detected a few times. The rearrangement joins TRBV5-1 to TRBJ1-4; D is possibly TRBD1 (6 bases). Germline CDR1 is SGHRS and CDR2 is YFSETQ. The CDR3 runs 14 residues. V lost 1 base and J lost 8, with 12 bases in between. CDR3: CASSLRQGHEKLFF. For the CDR3, the DNA is TGCGCCAGCAGCTTGAGGCAGGGACACGAAAAACTGTTTTTT. The whole variable domain, remainder taken from reference TRBV5-1 and TRBJ1-4, is KAGVTQTPRYLIKTRGQQVTLSCSPISGHRSVSWYQQTPGQGLQFLFEYFSETQRNKGNFPGRFSGRQFSNSRSEMNVSTLELGDSALYLCASSLRQGHEKLFFGSGTQLSVL.

This clonotype showed up just a few times. This chain links TRBV20-1 with TRBJ1-2; 7 nucleotides align to TRBD1. Germline lookup yields CDR1 DFQATT and CDR2 SNEGSKA (reference sequence). The CDR3 sequence is 13 residues long. V dropped 6 bases and J dropped 3; count of bases not matched to a gene: 7. Here the CDR3 reads CSADDRVDYGYTF. For the CDR3, the DNA is TGCAGTGCAGACGACAGGGTTGACTATGGCTACACCTTC.

The CDR3 is CASSRWDRGNYGYTF. CDR3 DNA: TGTGCCAGCAGCCGATGGGACAGGGGGAACTATGGCTACACCTTC. The J gene is TRBJ1-2, the V gene TRBV6-5, with TRBD1 matching over 11 bases. The germline V gene encodes CDR1 MNHEY and CDR2 SVGAGI. The CDR3 is made up of 15 amino acids. Unmatched junction bases numbered 5, after V lost 6 bases and J lost 2 bases.

A note on this clonotype: A read error may account for a junction end that differs from germline. V is TRBV6-2 or TRBV6-3 and J is TRBJ1-4; TRBD1 is a possible D gene (5 bases). The CDR3 has 16 residues. Germline V gene data show CDR1 as MNHEY and CDR2 as SVGEGT. CDR3 bases: TGTGCCTGCAGCCTCCGGAGGGGAACAGGCAGTGAAAAACTGTTTTTT. Its protein product is CACSLRRGTGSEKLFF.